This T cell receptor (beta chain) was profiled in a study of blood T cells in healthy people across ages. On this clonotype itself: Its antigen is unknown.

It was with a sample-barcoded 5' primer and a J-beta primer mix that a second PCR of about 7 to 12 cycles was run. TCRdb passed the 5' RACE reads through MiXCR, listing each CDR3 protein once. The sample lists around 1,800,000 distinct CDR3 sequences; approximately 39% were seen once. Study-level results: Older individuals had lower TCR beta diversity per million T cells (the decline was roughly linear).

CDR1 is DFQATT and CDR2 is SNEGSKA in the germline V gene (reference sequence). The CDR3 loop spans 12 amino acids. Trimming removed 7 bases at V and 5 bases at J, with 14 bases between. Donors ranged from about 6 to 95 years old and were healthy Caucasians in Russia. This TCR derives from a human donor in good health. Sequencing was carried out using blood. The chain uses TRBV20-1 and TRBJ2-5; tentative D call: TRBD1 (5 bases). This chain's CDR3 is CSGGHTGETQYF. The CDR3 nucleotides read TGCAGTGGCGGACATACCGGGGAGACCCAGTACTTC.